What follows are 30 T cell receptor beta chains derived from one specimen sequenced in a study of OX40 agonist ivuxolimab in advanced cancers. The protocol used for the library was the immunoSEQ multiplex PCR assay. This is the immuneACCESS table as TCRdb keeps it, with only in-frame sequences that have V and J called. A part of the clones is gone; compared with another copy, unresolved V genes explain less than half, and the rest is unexplained. Across this sample there are tens of thousands of clones, with 75% to 90% seen only once. The ten largest clones represent 2% to 2.5% of the sample. Specimen: CD4+ or CD8+ T cells sorted from blood, collected in a trial of the OX40 agonist ivuxolimab. The receptor source for this set is an adult with an advanced solid tumor such as melanoma, head and neck, liver or kidney cancer.

The chain has TRBV7-6 and TRBJ2-3; D not certain. This CDR3 comprises 15 residues. CDR1 and CDR2 (germline): SGHVS, FNYEAQ. The V and J ends lost 5 bases and 0 bases respectively, with 12 bases between them. CDR3 sequence (DNA): TGTGCCAGCAGCCAAGTCCCCGGAAGCACAGATACGCAGTATTTT. Translation: CASSQVPGSTDTQYF.

This clone was recorded a few times. The chain couples TRBV2 to TRBJ1-5, with 9 bases fitting TRBD1. Germline V gene sequence: CDR1 SNHLY, CDR2 FYNNEI. Trimming took 6 bases from V and 4 from J; bases not matched to a gene: 4. This CDR3 region has 14 residues. The CDR3: CASSDDRGNQPQHF. Written as DNA, the CDR3 is TGTGCCAGCAGCGACGACAGGGGGAATCAGCCCCAGCATTTT.

This chain links TRBV4-2 with TRBJ2-7; TRBD2 matches at 7 bases. The CDR3 spans 15 residues. The germline V gene encodes CDR1 LGHNA and CDR2 YNFKEQ. The V segment lost 4 bases and the J segment 1 base; nucleotides outside the gene matches: 7. The CDR3 nucleotides are TGTGCCAGCAGCCTCGGCGGGGGTAGTTCCTACGAGCAGTACTTC. This encodes CASSLGGGSSYEQYF.

A word on this clone: Other nucleotide sequences in the sample specify the same CDR3. J is TRBJ2-5 and V is TRBV18; D ambiguous. CDR1 is KGHSH and CDR2 is LQKENI in the germline V gene. The CDR3 covers 12 residues. Trimming cost V 3 bases and J 2 bases, with 4 bases left between them. CDR3 DNA: TGTGCCAGCTCACCGTCACAAGAGACCCAGTACTTC. This sequence encodes CASSPSQETQYF.

The chain is built from TRBV9 and TRBJ2-7, with D tentatively TRBD2 (5 bases). CDR1 and CDR2 (germline): SGDLS, YYNGEE. V was trimmed by 0 bases and J by 4 bases, leaving 14 bases between them. CDR3 length: 15 residues. This CDR3 is CASSVGDGGSYEQYF. CDR3 coding DNA: TGTGCCAGCAGCGTAGGAGACGGAGGTTCGTACGAGCAGTACTTC.

The rearrangement joins TRBV15 to TRBJ1-6; tentatively, D is TRBD1 (6 bases). Germline CDR1 and CDR2: LNHNV and YYDKDF (reference sequence). Trimming took 1 base from V and 0 from J, leaving 16 bases between them. The CDR3 sequence is 19 residues long. The CDR3 DNA follows: TGTGCCACCAGCAGAGCCGCCGGGGGCCGGAGCTCCTATAATTCACCCCTCCACTTT. Protein sequence: CATSRAAGGRSSYNSPLHF.

The table lists this clone with a few counts. The chain carries TRBV6-1 and TRBJ2-4, with unresolved D. The CDR3 contains 14 residues. Trimming removed 5 bases at V and 0 bases at J, with 8 bases between. Germline V lookup: CDR1 MNHNS, CDR2 SASEGT. CDR3 sequence (DNA): TGTGCCAGCAGTCCGCTGGGAGCCAAAAACATTCAGTACTTC. It translates to CASSPLGAKNIQYF.

The J gene is TRBJ2-7, the V gene TRBV5-8; perhaps TRBD1 as D (6 bases). V was cut by 4 bases and J by 3 bases, with 11 bases left in between. CDR1 and CDR2 (germline): SGHTS, YDEGEE. The CDR3 has 13 amino acids. CDR3 in amino acids: CASSQDRLYEQYF. The CDR3 region has the DNA TGTGCCAGCAGCCAGGACAGACTCTACGAGCAGTACTTC.

The chain joins TRBV7-8 to TRBJ1-5; 10 nucleotides line up with TRBD1. With 1 base clipped from V and 5 bases from J, the junction kept 5 bases outside the gene matches. Germline assignment: CDR1 SGHVS and CDR2 FQNEAQ. This CDR3 has 16 amino acids. The CDR3 loop reads CASSLVGQGVHQPQHF. In nucleotides, the CDR3 is TGTGCCAGCAGCTTAGTTGGACAGGGGGTACATCAGCCCCAGCATTTT.

The V and J genes are TRBV7-3 and TRBJ2-5; D possibly matches TRBD1 or TRBD2 (5 bases each). Deletions cut 5 bases from V and 4 bases from J, with 11 bases between. The CDR3 totals 13 residues. The germline V gene has CDR1 SGHTA and CDR2 FQGTGA. The CDR3 region is CASSRGRTETQYF. The CDR3 DNA reads as TGTGCCAGCAGCCGGGGCCGCACAGAGACCCAGTACTTC.

This clone was found a few times. This chain joins TRBV4-1 and TRBJ1-1; D is unresolved. Deletions cut 1 base from V and 3 bases from J, with 6 bases between. This CDR3 region has 13 residues. Germline values: CDR1 MGHRA, CDR2 YSYEKL. CDR3 loop: CASSQVYYTEAFF. The DNA of the CDR3 is TGCGCCAGCAGCCAAGTTTACTACACTGAAGCTTTCTTT.

This chain connects TRBV21-1 to TRBJ1-2; TRBD1, the table's D call, lacks a check against the DNA. TRBV21-1 is annotated as a pseudogene. This CDR3 contains 15 residues. The CDR3 here is CASSKVAGRDYGYTF. CDR3 sequence (DNA): TGTGCCAGCAGCAAAGTGGCAGGTCGAGACTATGGCTACACCTTC.

The chain has TRBV6-5 and TRBJ2-2; D unresolved. V dropped 6 bases and J dropped 5 bases, with 16 bases sitting between them. The CDR3 is 15 residues long. The germline gives CDR1 MNHEY, CDR2 SVGAGI. DNA for the CDR3: TGTGCCAGCAGCCCACGGACCCAACCGACCGGGGAGCTGTTTTTT. Translating it yields CASSPRTQPTGELFF.

The V gene is TRBV19, the J gene TRBJ2-5; possible D gene TRBD1, 5 bases. The CDR3 contains 14 residues. V dropped 5 bases and J dropped 2 bases, with 12 bases sitting between them. Looked up from germline, CDR1 is LNHDA and CDR2 is SQIVND (reference sequence). The CDR3 sequence is CASSVRKGQETQYF. The CDR3, as DNA: TGTGCCAGTAGTGTCCGGAAGGGGCAAGAGACCCAGTACTTC.

The gene calls are TRBV6-1 and TRBJ1-2; D unresolved. Trimming removed 4 bases from V and 4 bases from J, with 19 bases in between. This CDR3 spans 16 amino acids. Germline V gene lookup returns CDR1 MNHNS and CDR2 SASEGT. The CDR3 region has the DNA TGTGCCAGCAGTGTATTGGTTGGGTTTCGTAGCTATGGCTACACCTTC. It translates to CASSVLVGFRSYGYTF.

This chain connects TRBV7-9 to TRBJ2-3; D might be TRBD1 (7 bases). Germline CDR1 is SEHNR and CDR2 is FQNEAQ (reference sequence). CDR3 size: 16 residues. V was clipped by 5 bases and J by 2 bases, with 17 bases between them. The CDR3 nucleotides are TGTGCCAGCAGCCCCAGCGCGGGACAGTTCACAGATACGCAGTATTTT. It codes for CASSPSAGQFTDTQYF.

V is TRBV2 and J is TRBJ2-3; D possibly corresponds to TRBD2 (5 bases). V dropped 1 base and J dropped 0 bases, with 8 bases sitting between them. The CDR3 covers 15 residues. Germline CDR1 reads SNHLY; CDR2 reads FYNNEI. The CDR3 DNA sequence: TGTGCCAGCAGTGAAGTGAGGGTTAGCACAGATACGCAGTATTTT. Protein product: CASSEVRVSTDTQYF.

By its share, this clone is medium-sized. The chain is built from TRBV30 and TRBJ2-7, with 9 bases fitting TRBD2. From germline, CDR1 is GTSNPN and CDR2 SVGIG (reference sequence). J was trimmed by 7 bases and V by 3 bases; bases with no gene match: 10. The CDR3 has 14 residues. The CDR3 sequence is CAWRVAGVGREQYF. CDR3 nucleotide sequence: TGTGCCTGGAGGGTAGCGGGAGTGGGTCGGGAGCAGTACTTC.

This CDR3 reads CASSRGHTDLNNEQYF. DNA of the CDR3: TGTGCCAGCAGCAGGGGGCACACAGACCTTAATAACGAGCAGTACTTC. V usage is TRBV7-9 and J usage is TRBJ2-7, with TRBD1 matching 7 bases. Unmatched junction bases numbered 15, after V lost 5 bases and J lost 5 bases. The germline V gene has CDR1 SEHNR and CDR2 FQNEAQ (reference sequence). The length of the CDR3 is 16 residues.

This chain connects TRBV11-3 to TRBJ2-2; D unclear. Germline V gives CDR1 SGHNT, CDR2 YENEEA. Trimming pared 6 bases from V and 2 bases from J, leaving 7 bases between. The CDR3 loop spans 13 amino acids. The CDR3 nucleotides are TGTGCCAGCAGAGCAGATAACACCGGGGAGCTGTTTTTT. It yields the protein CASRADNTGELFF.

This chain links TRBV5-1 with TRBJ2-1, with D hard to call. V lost 0 bases to trimming and J lost 0 bases, with 7 bases between them. Germline CDR1 and CDR2: SGHRS and YFSETQ. The CDR3 consists of 15 residues. The CDR3 reads CASSLDSRSYNEQFF. The CDR3 DNA reads TGCGCCAGCAGCTTGGACTCCCGCTCCTACAATGAGCAGTTCTTC.

The chain employs TRBV7-2 and TRBJ1-2; perhaps TRBD1 as D (5 bases). Germline V gives CDR1 SGHTA, CDR2 FQGNSA. The length of the CDR3 is 14 residues. V dropped 0 bases and J dropped 0 bases, with 5 bases sitting between them. CDR3: CASSLAGPNYGYTF. Written as DNA, the CDR3 is TGTGCCAGCAGCTTAGCGGGACCTAACTATGGCTACACCTTC.

V gene TRBV7-2 combines with J gene TRBJ2-1, with unresolved D. Trimming pared 3 bases from V and 4 bases from J, leaving 10 bases between. The CDR3 loop spans 14 amino acids. Germline V gene data show CDR1 as SGHTA and CDR2 as FQGNSA. CDR3 sequence (DNA): TGTGCCAGCAGCTTGGGATACAGATACAATGAGCAGTTCTTC. Protein: CASSLGYRYNEQFF. Using reference TRBV7-2 and TRBJ2-1 for the parts outside the CDR3, the full variable domain is GAGVSQSPSNKVTEKGKDVELRCDPISGHTALYWYRQSLGQGLEFLIYFQGNSAPDKSGLPSDRFSAERTGGSVSTLTIQRTQQEDSAVYLCASSLGYRYNEQFFGPGTRLTVL.

The chain has TRBV6-6 and TRBJ2-2; D is possibly TRBD2 (7 bases). In germline, CDR1 is MNHNY, CDR2 SVGAGI (reference sequence). CDR3 length equals 16 residues. V was clipped by 2 bases and J by 2 bases, with 12 bases between them. This CDR3 reads CASSYVAGANTGELFF. CDR3 sequence (DNA): TGTGCCAGCAGTTACGTTGCGGGGGCTAACACCGGGGAGCTGTTTTTT.

The CDR3 DNA reads TGTGCCAGCAGCCTCCGACAGTACTACGAGCAGTACTTC. Translated: CASSLRQYYEQYF. J is TRBJ2-7 and V is TRBV11-3; D possibly corresponds to TRBD1 (5 bases). Germline loops: CDR1 SGHNT, CDR2 YENEEA. The CDR3 is 13 residues long. Trimming took 5 bases from V and 3 from J, leaving 11 bases between them.

Only a few counts were recorded for this clone. This chain links TRBV19 with TRBJ2-7, with 7 bases that match TRBD1. Germline V CDR1 and CDR2: LNHDA, SQIVND (reference sequence). J gave up 2 bases and V 0 bases, and 4 bases lay outside the gene matches. The CDR3 covers 15 residues. CDR3 protein: CASSIEQGRAYEQYF. The CDR3 bases are TGTGCCAGTAGTATAGAACAGGGGCGTGCCTACGAGCAGTACTTC.

The genes are TRBV7-2 and TRBJ2-7; D may be TRBD1 (5 bases). Trimming cost V 0 bases and J 0 bases, with 12 bases left between them. Germline CDR1 and CDR2: SGHTA and FQGNSA. The CDR3 is made up of 16 amino acids. CDR3 residues: CASSLASRTTSYEQYF. For the CDR3, the DNA is TGTGCCAGCAGCTTAGCTTCCCGGACAACCTCCTACGAGCAGTACTTC.

The chain recombines TRBV10-3 with TRBJ2-1; TRBD2 matches at 9 bases. The CDR3 contains 15 residues. Per the germline V gene, CDR1 is ENHRY and CDR2 is SYGVKD. After removal of 3 bases from V and 4 bases from J, the junction contained 4 bases not matched to a gene. In DNA, the CDR3 is TGTGCCATCAGTGAAAGCGGGGGGCATTACAATGAGCAGTTCTTC. Encoded protein: CAISESGGHYNEQFF.

The gene calls are TRBV5-4 and TRBJ2-1; possible D gene TRBD2, 6 bases. The CDR3 contains 14 residues. The germline gives CDR1 SGHNT, CDR2 YYREEE (reference sequence). V lost 2 bases, J lost 4 bases, and 10 bases lay in between. This CDR3 is CASSFGGGYNEQFF. DNA for the CDR3: TGTGCCAGCAGCTTTGGGGGAGGTTACAATGAGCAGTTCTTC.

The chain couples TRBV18 to TRBJ2-2; no definite D call. The germline gives CDR1 KGHSH, CDR2 LQKENI. There are 14 residues in the CDR3. Deletions cut 1 base from V and 4 bases from J, with 7 bases between. The CDR3 DNA reads TGTGCCAGCTCACCACGGTGGGGCACCGGGGAGCTGTTTTTT. This gives the protein CASSPRWGTGELFF.